This TCR beta chain was recorded in a study of blood T cells in healthy people across ages (dated by TCRdb to 2015 to 2017). With respect to the entire study: Template switching captured roughly one uniquely barcoded TCR beta cDNA molecule per two T cells in model experiments. Donors were grouped into four age groups: young (average 16 years), middle-aged (approximately 41), aged (about 60) and long-lived (just over 80). The study analyzed two additional independent replicas of 1 million unique cDNA reads from the same blood draw for two donors, one aged 18 to 29 and one aged 80 or older. To avoid experimental bias, donors of different ages were spread randomly across the sequencing lanes. To track age-related changes in TCR beta repertoire diversity, the study relied on deep sequencing normalized with unique cDNA molecular identifiers.

Notes on this clonotype: Its antigen has not been determined. No quality values exist for individual bases; no much larger clone is one base distant.

Study-wide conclusions, independent of this receptor: The percentage of naive T cells measured by flow cytometry correlated strongly with observed TCR beta diversity. Estimates of total diversity based on one million sequenced T cells were considered lower bounds and underestimates. Because donor CMV infection status was unknown, age-related changes in expanded clonotypes were potentially confounded. Bulk unsorted PBMC profiling prevented conclusive comparison of naive and antigen-experienced compartments. Compared with the aged group, the long-lived group had more naive CD4+ T cells, fewer expanded clones and increased TCR diversity, suggesting age selection. Observed TCR beta diversity per million T cells fell roughly linearly with age, and a significant reduction was already apparent by age around 39.

The library was built by means of 5' RACE. Reads for this sample came from an Illumina HiSeq 2500. The second PCR ran for roughly 7 to 12 cycles and used a J-beta primer mix along with a sample-barcoded 5' primer. A template-switch 5' adaptor carrying 12 random nucleotides introduced a unique molecular identifier onto each TCR beta cDNA molecule. Each sample yielded at least 2.5 million CDR3-containing paired-end reads. The Mint cDNA synthesis kit, primed by a TRBC-specific oligonucleotide, was used to synthesize first-strand cDNA from all RNA. Following uracil-DNA glycosylase treatment, all cDNA underwent a first 18-cycle PCR with the universal primers M1SS and BC2_uni_R. In the paper's pipeline: For normalization, 1 million high-quality reads were randomly selected from each sample, with every read carrying a distinct molecular identifier. Reads sharing molecular identifiers were discarded rather than binned into consensus sequences. CDR3 identification, clonotype clustering and error correction used MiTCR with a Q25 quality threshold and the strictest error-elimination algorithm. Lower-bound total TCR beta diversity was estimated with a nonparametric unseen species model using Euler transformation. TCRdb reran the public reads through fastp at Q25 and MiXCR, keeping productive beta chains. For every CDR3 protein sequence, its rows merge into one entry that carries the most common genes and DNA. The V and J calls were determined by TCRdb, not by the authors. This sample holds approximately 290,000 distinct CDR3 sequences; 25% to 30% were observed only once. Of the sample, approximately 28% falls within the top ten clones.

The CDR3 goes from the cysteine to the phenylalanine over 13 residues. This entry keeps only the CDR3 DNA: 39 bases, framed from base 1. For CDR1 and CDR2, the germline V gene lists SGHTA and FQGTGA. The trim is 5 bases for V and 2 bases for J, with a gap of 9 bases between the germline ends. Donors were about 36 systemically healthy Caucasian individuals from Russia aged roughly 6 to 95 years. Ten milliliters of peripheral blood were drawn from each donor into EDTA-treated Vacutainer tubes. Ficoll-Paque density-gradient centrifugation was used to isolate PBMCs, with at least 6 million obtained per sample. Total RNA, at least 5.5 micrograms per sample, was extracted from PBMCs with Trizol reagent. For every donor, an aliquot of PBMCs went through flow cytometry to measure the percentages of naive CD45RAhigh/CD27high T cells.

The rearranged chain carries TRBV7-3 and TRBJ2-5; the D gene cannot be named for sure. Sequences were obtained from blood. This clonotype was obtained from a woman in her seventies in good health. CDR3 reads: CASSLQRQETQYF. The DNA reads as follows: TGTGCCAGCAGCCTGCAACGACAAGAGACCCAGTACTTC.